One and the same sample provided the 30 T cell receptor beta chains below, sequenced in a study of blood T cell repertoires in COVID-19. TCRdb's table, derived via immunoSEQ multiplex PCR, lists solely in-frame clones and lacks some. Counted here are around 250,000 clones, around 81% occurring once; the ten biggest clones make up around 4%. Sequenced: peripheral blood. These receptors all come from a man in his fifties with active or convalescent COVID-19.

V is TRBV27 and J is TRBJ2-7; possibly TRBD1 for D (6 bases). There are 13 residues in the CDR3. Per the germline V gene, CDR1 is MNHEY and CDR2 is SMNVEV (reference sequence). With 5 bases removed from V and 5 bases from J, the gap between germline ends came to 13 bases. The CDR3 here is CASSLQQGNEQYF. The CDR3 bases are TGTGCCAGCAGTCTCCAACAGGGTAACGAGCAGTACTTC.

This rearrangement joins TRBV6-5 to TRBJ2-1; a weak D match, TRBD2 (5 bases). The CDR3 runs 14 residues. The germline V and J ends were trimmed by 7 bases and 0 bases, with 10 bases remaining between them. The germline V gene has CDR1 MNHEY and CDR2 SVGAGI. CDR3 sequence: CASIRDFSYNEQFF. CDR3 DNA: TGTGCCAGCATCCGGGATTTCTCCTACAATGAGCAGTTCTTC.

The chain links TRBV18 to TRBJ2-5, with D tentatively TRBD2 (6 bases). Germline values: CDR1 KGHSH, CDR2 LQKENI. Trimming removed 0 bases at V and 4 bases at J, with 18 bases between. CDR3 size: 17 residues. The CDR3 region is CASSPPGRGTAAETQYF. The CDR3 coding sequence is TGTGCCAGCTCACCACCCGGGCGAGGGACTGCAGCAGAGACCCAGTACTTC.

The sample holds a few counts of this clone. V and J are TRBV11-2 and TRBJ1-6; 7 bases are shared with TRBD1. Germline CDR1 is SGHAT and CDR2 is FQNNGV. With V trimmed by 5 bases and J by 14 bases, 6 bases remained unmatched. The CDR3 consists of 12 residues. CDR3 DNA: TGTGCCAGCAGCCCCGGGACAGCAACCCTCCACTTT. This sequence encodes CASSPGTATLHF. Full variable domain (remainder filled in from reference TRBV11-2 and TRBJ1-6): EAGVAQSPRYKIIEKRQSVAFWCNPISGHATLYWYQQILGQGPKLLIQFQNNGVVDDSQLPKDRFSAERLKGVDSTLKIQPAKLEDSAVYLCASSPGTATLHFGNGTRLTVT.

A single count supports this clone. The chain combines TRBV5-8 with TRBJ1-5; D call uncertain. Trimming stripped 4 bases from V and 7 bases from J, with 9 bases between. CDR3 length equals 12 residues. Per germline, CDR1 SGHTS and CDR2 YDEGEE. The CDR3 DNA reads as TGTGCCAGCAGCCCGCGGGGACAGCCCCAGCATTTT. Translation: CASSPRGQPQHF. The variable domain in full, with the rest retrieved from reference TRBV5-8 and TRBJ1-5, is EAGVTQSPTHLIKTRGQQATLRCSPISGHTSVYWYQQALGLGLQFLLWYDEGEERNRGNFPPRFSGRQFPNYSSELNVNALELEDSALYLCASSPRGQPQHFGDGTRLSIL.

The chain has TRBV19 and TRBJ2-1; tentative D call: TRBD1 (6 bases). The CDR3 sequence is 15 residues long. Trimming removed 3 bases at V and 2 bases at J, with 11 bases between. The germline gives CDR1 LNHDA, CDR2 SQIVND (reference sequence). The CDR3 DNA sequence: TGTGCCAGTAGTATTTTGGACAGCACCTACAATGAGCAGTTCTTC. Translation: CASSILDSTYNEQFF.

The chain joins TRBV29-1 to TRBJ2-1; TRBD2 matches 8 bases. This CDR3 is 15 amino acids long. J lost 2 bases, V lost 5 bases, and 8 bases had no gene match. Germline CDR1 and CDR2: SQVTM and ANQGSEA. The CDR3 bases are TGCAGCGTTCACACTAGCGGTGGACCCTACAATGAGCAGTTCTTC. Translation gives CSVHTSGGPYNEQFF.

This rearrangement joins TRBV19 to TRBJ1-2, with TRBD1 identical over 9 bases. Trimming cost V 4 bases and J 3 bases; bases outside gene matches: 0. CDR1 LNHDA and CDR2 SQIVND come from the germline V gene (reference sequence). The CDR3 length is 13 residues. CDR3 DNA sequence: TGTGCCAGTAGTAGGGACAGGGACTATGGCTACACCTTC. This codes for CASSRDRDYGYTF.

The count of this clone is one. The chain is built from TRBV4-3 and TRBJ2-4, with 8 bases lining up with TRBD2. Trimming cost V 0 bases and J 1 base; bases outside gene matches: 2. The germline CDR1 and CDR2 sequences are LGHNA and YSLEER. This CDR3 comprises 16 residues. The CDR3 DNA sequence: TGCGCCAGCAGCCAAGACCCTAGCGGGGCCAAAAACATTCAGTACTTC. This gives the protein CASSQDPSGAKNIQYF.

This clone has just one count. The V call is TRBV23-1, the J call TRBJ1-3, with TRBD1 identical over 9 bases. TRBV23-1 is assigned to the ORF class and has an uncertain function. There are 18 residues in the CDR3. V shed 8 bases and J 4 bases; nucleotides not matched to a gene: 18. In DNA form, the CDR3 reads TGCGCCAGCGTCTCCTCAAAACAGGGGGCTACGTTCGGAAACACCATATATTTT. It translates to CASVSSKQGATFGNTIYF.

There are a few counts of this clone. This chain uses TRBV18 with TRBJ2-7; TRBD1 agrees at 9 bases. CDR1 and CDR2 (germline): KGHSH, LQKENI. CDR3 length: 14 amino acids. Trimming took 5 bases from V and 5 from J; bases not matched to a gene: 7. CDR3 protein: CASSKDRGEDEQYF. The DNA for the CDR3 is TGTGCCAGCTCAAAGGACAGGGGTGAGGACGAGCAGTACTTC.

The V gene is TRBV2, the J gene TRBJ1-2; 7 bases agree with TRBD1. The CDR3 covers 13 residues. Per the germline V gene, CDR1 is SNHLY and CDR2 is FYNNEI. J lost 5 bases, V lost 4 bases, and 4 bases had no gene match. The CDR3, as DNA: TGTGCCAGCAGTGTGACAGGGAAATATGGCTACACCTTC. It specifies CASSVTGKYGYTF.

The chain is built from TRBV3-1 (or the pseudogene TRBV3-2) and TRBJ2-1; 10 nucleotides line up with TRBD2. The CDR3 extends over 21 amino acids. Germline values: CDR1 LGHDT, CDR2 YNNKEL (reference sequence). J gave up 0 bases and V 0 bases, and 14 bases lay outside the gene matches. CDR3 nucleotides: TGTGCCAGCAGCCAAGAGCTAGCGGGGGTTACGGCCGCTTACTCCTACAATGAGCAGTTCTTC. This codes for CASSQELAGVTAAYSYNEQFF.

This sequence joins TRBV7-2 and TRBJ2-7; 7 bases are a match to TRBD1. CDR1 SGHTA and CDR2 FQGNSA come from the germline V gene. CDR3 size: 17 residues. Losses at the gene ends were 5 bases for V and 4 bases for J; bases not matched to a gene: 17. The CDR3 here is CASSPSLRQGLSYEQYF. CDR3 coding DNA: TGTGCCAGCAGCCCCTCCCTCCGACAGGGCCTTTCTTACGAGCAGTACTTC.

This clone was seen only once. The chain recombines TRBV28 with TRBJ1-6, with TRBD1 matching over 7 bases. The J segment lost 10 bases and the V segment lost 4 bases, leaving 10 bases of the junction unmatched. Germline CDR1 and CDR2: MDHEN and SYDVKM. This CDR3 contains 15 residues. The CDR3 DNA is TGTGCCAGCAGTTCGGGGAACAGGGGTTTCTCACCCCTCCACTTT. Translation gives CASSSGNRGFSPLHF.

This clone was counted a few times. This chain connects TRBV19 to TRBJ1-5; no firm D call. This CDR3 contains 12 residues. V was trimmed by 4 bases and J by 12 bases, leaving 13 bases between them. Looked up from germline, CDR1 is LNHDA and CDR2 is SQIVND (reference sequence). In nucleotides, the CDR3 is TGTGCCAGTAGTACCGCCGGGAGTAGCCAGCATTTT. Its protein is CASSTAGSSQHF. Drawing the rest from reference TRBV19 and TRBJ1-5, the complete variable domain is DGGITQSPKYLFRKEGQNVTLSCEQNLNHDAMYWYRQDPGQGLRLIYYSQIVNDFQKGDIAEGYSVSREKKESFPLTVTSAQKNPTAFYLCASSTAGSSQHFGDGTRLSIL.

The V call is TRBV10-3, the J call TRBJ2-7; TRBD2 matches at 12 bases. Germline assignment: CDR1 ENHRY and CDR2 SYGVKD. The CDR3 is 16 residues long. With V trimmed by 7 bases and J by 3 bases, 10 bases remained unmatched. For the CDR3, the DNA is TGTGCCATCATGGCAGTCCGGACTAGCGGGATCTACGAGCAGTACTTC. This codes for CAIMAVRTSGIYEQYF.

This chain joins TRBV7-7 and TRBJ2-1; TRBD1 aligns across 12 bases. V lost 3 bases and J lost 5; bases outside the gene matches: 2. The CDR3 is made up of 15 amino acids. Germline V gives CDR1 SSHAT, CDR2 FNYEAQ (reference sequence). CDR3 bases: TGTGCCAGCAGCTTGGGGACAGGGGGCCACAATGAGCAGTTCTTC. It is translated as CASSLGTGGHNEQFF.

The chain uses TRBV11-1 and TRBJ1-1; D call uncertain. The CDR3 covers 15 residues. The germline gives CDR1 SGHAT, CDR2 FQDESV (reference sequence). Trimming removed 4 bases from V and 0 bases from J, with 12 bases in between. CDR3 sequence (DNA): TGTGCCAGCAGCTCTCCCTTGAGGGTGAACACTGAAGCTTTCTTT. As protein: CASSSPLRVNTEAFF.

The chain employs TRBV6-4 and TRBJ2-7; maybe TRBD1 (5 bases). V was trimmed by 0 bases and J by 2 bases, leaving 23 bases between them. This CDR3 contains 19 residues. The V gene's germline CDR1 is MRHNA and CDR2 SNTAGT. The CDR3 DNA reads TGTGCCAGCAGTGACTCGAGGCGAGGTCAAACAGGTGATCCCTACGAGCAGTACTTC. Its protein is CASSDSRRGQTGDPYEQYF.

The chain has TRBV27 and TRBJ2-5, with TRBD1 matching over 8 bases. CDR3 size: 15 residues. After removal of 4 bases from V and 6 bases from J, the junction contained 10 bases not matched to a gene. CDR1 MNHEY and CDR2 SMNVEV come from the germline V gene (reference sequence). CDR3 sequence reads: CASSSTGQVSKTQYF. The CDR3 DNA is TGTGCCAGCAGTTCCACGGGACAGGTTTCTAAGACCCAGTACTTC.

This clone was seen a handful of times. The chain is built from TRBV9 and TRBJ2-1; the match to TRBD2 covers 8 bases. Germline CDR1 SGDLS, CDR2 YYNGEE. This CDR3 is built from 18 residues. With V trimmed by 0 bases and J by 4 bases, 12 bases remained unmatched. DNA for the CDR3: TGTGCCAGCAGCGTAGCTAGGGGCGGGGGGCCCCCATACAATGAGCAGTTCTTC. It encodes CASSVARGGGPPYNEQFF.

The chain is built from TRBV11-1 and TRBJ2-7; TRBD1 agrees at 7 bases. Germline V lookup: CDR1 SGHAT, CDR2 FQDESV (reference sequence). The CDR3 totals 12 residues. V was pared by 4 bases and J by 6 bases, with 3 bases of the junction left unmatched. The CDR3 nucleotides are TGTGCCAGCAGCTCGACAGGGCCCGAGCAGTACTTC. Translation gives CASSSTGPEQYF.

This sequence joins TRBV28 and TRBJ1-1; tentative D call: TRBD1 (6 bases). V shed 5 bases and J shed 6 bases, with 16 bases lying between them. CDR1 and CDR2 (germline): MDHEN, SYDVKM. This CDR3 comprises 14 residues. CDR3 amino acids: CASSAPYGTPEAFF. CDR3 DNA: TGTGCCAGCAGTGCCCCTTACGGGACACCTGAAGCTTTCTTT.

The chain has TRBV28 and TRBJ2-7; 9 bases align to TRBD1. The CDR3 totals 14 residues. The V segment lost 5 bases and the J segment 2 bases; nucleotides outside the gene matches: 4. Germline CDR1 is MDHEN and CDR2 is SYDVKM. DNA of the CDR3: TGTGCCAGCAGTGGGGACAGGGCCCCCTACGAGCAGTACTTC. This translates into CASSGDRAPYEQYF. Full variable domain (rest looked up from reference TRBV28 and TRBJ2-7): DVKVTQSSRYLVKRTGEKVFLECVQDMDHENMFWYRQDPGLGLRLIYFSYDVKMKEKGDIPEGYSVSREKKERFSLILESASTNQTSMYLCASSGDRAPYEQYFGPGTRLTVT.

V usage is TRBV16 and J usage is TRBJ2-7; 7 nucleotides agree with TRBD1. The CDR3 totals 13 residues. Germline V gives CDR1 KGHSY, CDR2 FQNENV. J lost 4 bases, V lost 4 bases, and 4 bases had no gene match. The CDR3 here is CASSRQGSYEQYF. The CDR3 DNA reads TGTGCCAGCAGCCGACAGGGATCGTACGAGCAGTACTTC. Based on the CDR3 plus reference TRBV16 and TRBJ2-7, the full variable domain is GEEVAQTPKHLVRGEGQKAKLYCAPIKGHSYVFWYQQVLKNEFKFLISFQNENVFDETGMPKERFSAKCLPNSPCSLEIQATKLEDSAVYFCASSRQGSYEQYFGPGTRLTVT.

This clone was found once. J is TRBJ2-3 and V is TRBV5-1; 8 nucleotides match TRBD2. In germline, CDR1 is SGHRS, CDR2 YFSETQ. V lost 3 bases and J lost 3; bases outside the gene matches: 0. The CDR3 consists of 13 residues. In nucleotides, the CDR3 is TGCGCCAGCAGCTCGGGGGGGACAGATACGCAGTATTTT. Translating it yields CASSSGGTDTQYF.

V is TRBV4-3 and J is TRBJ2-3, with a tentative D call TRBD1 (6 bases). The CDR3 has 17 amino acids. Trimming took off 0 bases at V and 6 bases at J, with 19 bases between the two ends. Germline CDR1 reads LGHNA; CDR2 reads YSLEER. The CDR3 nucleotides read TGCGCCAGCAGCCAAGATACGGACAGAGGTTGGCAGGATACGCAGTATTTT. It specifies CASSQDTDRGWQDTQYF.

This chain uses TRBV27 with TRBJ1-2; D remains ambiguous. Germline V gene sequence: CDR1 MNHEY, CDR2 SMNVEV (reference sequence). V lost 8 bases and J lost 1, with 17 bases in between. The length of the CDR3 is 15 residues. The CDR3: CASAHSLQLNYGYTF. The CDR3 DNA sequence: TGTGCCAGCGCCCACTCATTACAGCTTAACTATGGCTACACCTTC.

The rearrangement uses TRBV5-8 and TRBJ2-5; TRBD1 aligns across 10 bases. Germline-derived CDR1 and CDR2 are SGHTS and YDEGEE. This CDR3 comprises 16 residues. V gave up 0 bases and J gave up 2 bases; unmatched junction bases: 4. The CDR3 coding sequence is TGTGCCAGCAGCTTGGACCGGACAGGGGGGCAAGAGACCCAGTACTTC. Residues: CASSLDRTGGQETQYF.